The T cell receptor (beta chain) under discussion was sequenced for a study of blood T cell repertoires in COVID-19. Study overall: Samples taken during acute and convalescent COVID-19 were collected in the United States, Italy and Spain. PBMCs, B-cell-depleted T cells, or T cells were the source of the cDNA or gDNA that made up the material.

Trimming removed 4 bases from V and 0 bases from J, with 12 bases in between. Per germline, CDR1 SGHRS and CDR2 YFSETQ. The CDR3 runs to 15 residues. Per the original data handling: Estimation of nucleated cell counts relied on the amplification of reference gene primers. The method was immunoSEQ multiplex PCR; TCRdb's version includes in-frame clones alone and lacks a portion of them. V, J and clone size were drawn from that table, and D and trimming were deduced from the DNA. This sample has about 230,000 clones, with nearly 85% found just once. The chain combines TRBV5-1 with TRBJ2-3; D gene unclear. This TCR derives from a woman in her twenties or thirties with COVID-19, enrolled during active disease. The specimen was peripheral blood. The CDR3 coding sequence is TGCGCCAGCAGCCCCGGTTACCCGAGCACAGATACGCAGTATTTT. This codes for CASSPGYPSTDTQYF.